This TCR beta chain was profiled in a study of blood T cell repertoires in COVID-19 (TCRdb year 2020). Background for the entire study: Samples from collaborators originated in the United States, Italy and Spain and spanned both the acute and convalescent phases of COVID-19. The material from the prospective study consisted of cDNA or gDNA derived from T cells, B-cell-depleted T cells, or PBMCs. Subjects who had been exposed to COVID-19, were actively infected with it, or had recovered from it provided the deeply sampled blood TCRbeta repertoires that made up the dataset. The repertoires were released in a freely available public database intended as a resource for research on the immune response to SARS-CoV-2. Samples were obtained from the ongoing ImmuneRACE study (first 160 participants) and from 1,254 subjects provided by 6 global collaborators. Sample metadata almost always included a de-identified subject ID, COVID-19 status, age in years and sex. Where available, HLA class I and class II types were taken from metadata supplied by the sample provider and were not determined by assay-based typing.

TCRbeta CDR3 regions were amplified from genomic DNA using the immunoSEQ Assay, a bias-controlled multiplex PCR. The published analysis was carried out like this. Within the assay, amplification of reference gene primers was used to estimate how many nucleated cells each sample contained. To quantify the absolute abundance of each unique TCRbeta CDR3 rearrangement, sequence reads were collapsed and filtered. For each sample, productive Simpson clonality was calculated as the square root of Simpson's diversity index over productive rearrangements. This immuneACCESS table, as held by TCRdb, lists in-frame sequences with V and J called but not all clones. Of the missing ones, under half trace to an unresolved V gene in checked studies; the others have no known cause. V and J calls and clone size follow that table, whereas D and trimming were derived from the DNA. For this sample there are tens of thousands of clones; roughly four fifths appear just once. Clones ranked in the top ten supply less than 8% of the sample.

Study-wide findings and limitations: How much clinical and demographic metadata was included differed by source and by participant, and the metadata was provided uncurated.

CDR1 and CDR2 are drawn from the germline V gene: SGHTA, FQGNSA. Cut back by 3 bases and 2 bases, the V and J ends lie 9 bases apart. Counted from cysteine to phenylalanine, this CDR3 has 14 amino acids. This entry keeps only the CDR3 DNA: 42 bases, framed from base 1. With regard to this clone: The specificity of this receptor is unknown. The input lacks base qualities; no much larger clone sits a single base away.

Each collaborating institution followed its own protocols to collect whole blood in K2EDTA tubes. For TCRbeta analysis, collaborators shipped samples as frozen whole blood, isolated PBMCs, or DNA extracted from either of those sample types. The V and J genes are TRBV7-2 and TRBJ2-3; 6 matching bases give a weak D call of TRBD2. The source material was peripheral blood. This receptor was identified in a man in his 60s with active COVID-19. The sequenced DNA: TGTGCCAGCAGCTTGGGACTTCTCACAGATACGCAGTATTTT. The resulting protein is CASSLGLLTDTQYF.